This TCR beta chain stems from a study of patients and donors after allogeneic stem cell transplantation. This clonotype has more than one count but fewer than ten. Germline V gene sequence: CDR1 SNHLY, CDR2 FYNNEI. This CDR3 is built from 13 residues. V lost 5 bases, J lost 4 bases, and 12 bases lay in between. TCRdb recomputed calls from the RT-PCR reads with MiXCR, one row per CDR3 protein. The table lists 25,000 to 35,000 distinct CDR3 sequences, under 7.5% of them singletons. The V and J genes are TRBV2 and TRBJ2-7; weak D call: TRBD1 (6 bases). Sample: blood, either unsorted or a sorted T cell fraction (not recorded which). The receptor was derived from a human donor who was either an allogeneic HSCT recipient or a stem cell or donor lymphocyte infusion donor (not recorded which). It is not recorded whose cells these are; they may come from a transplant donor. CDR3 in amino acids: CASSSDRTYEQYF. CDR3 sequence (DNA): TGTGCCAGCAGTTCGGACAGAACTTACGAGCAGTACTTC.